This T cell receptor beta chain was retrieved from a study of human CD8 memory T cell subsets. The study's findings and limits: According to Chao1 estimates, stem-like memory T cells seemed more diverse than precursor exhausted T cells were.

Early memory CD8+ T cells that were CCR7+ PD-1+ TIGIT+ with exhausted-like traits constituted the TPEX cells. Duplicate approximately 150,000-cell vials of sorted CD8+ T cells per subset supplied the RNA. By frequency, this clonotype registers medium-sized. Its antigen is not identified. UMI-labeled 5' RACE generated the TCR beta libraries. TCRdb reprocessed the 5' RACE reads and stores each CDR3 protein as one record, lacking DNA. The record lists some 7,000 distinct CDR3 sequences, of which the ten most abundant hold about 23%. The CDR3 length is 15 residues. Germline V CDR1 and CDR2: MGHRA, YSYEKL. The sequencing input was CD8+ T cells from PBMCs. The chain couples TRBV4-1 to TRBJ1-6; TCRdb names TRBD1, which stays unverified in the absence of DNA. This TCR derives from a human donor in good health. CDR3 sequence: CASSLGGLDNSPLHF.